This T cell receptor beta chain was profiled in a study of identical twins. This clonotype was observed a few times. Its antigen remains unknown. TCRdb recomputed calls from the 5' RACE reads with MiXCR, one row per CDR3 protein. The sample lists 1.5 million to 2 million distinct CDR3 sequences; more than 30% were seen once. Healthy Caucasians alone served as donors. The CDR3 runs 14 residues. Unmatched junction bases numbered 4, after V lost 3 bases and J lost 6 bases. Germline CDR1 PRHDT, CDR2 FYEKMQ (reference sequence). The study, taken as a whole, reports: With abundant cord blood beta clonotypes, insertions were fewer; memory repertoires showed no such pattern. For zero-insertion analyses, partial confounding could come from invariant MAIT and iNKT cells.

The chain couples TRBV13 to TRBJ2-3; 9 positions agree with TRBD2. The clonotype was recovered from a newborn girl in good health. The sequencing input was cord blood. The chain's CDR3 is CASSFIAGGDTQYF. The CDR3 DNA reads as TGTGCCAGCAGCTTTATTGCGGGGGGGGATACGCAGTATTTT.